Listed below are T cell receptor beta chains from one sample, sequenced in a study of cytomegalovirus exposure and HLA in healthy donors. Produced via immunoSEQ multiplex PCR; TCRdb's table is partial and in-frame only. The sample yields roughly 300,000 clones, approximately 90% seen once. The sequencing input was PBMCs. The receptors shown here come from a young woman in good health and CMV-seronegative. CDR3s include the opening cysteine and the closing phenylalanine or tryptophan.

TRBV14	TRBJ2-7	CASSHSREELHEQYF
TRBV2	TRBJ1-2	CASRGPYGYTF
TRBV5-1	TRBJ2-2	CASSLGAMLANTGELFF
TRBV6-5	TRBJ2-7	CASGSGSLSYEQYF
TRBV4-2	TRBJ1-2	CASSYRTGRDANYGYTF
TRBV7-9	TRBJ2-7	CASSFKLVHEQYF
TRBV4-3	TRBJ2-7	CASSQHRGTSYEQYF
TRBV9	TRBJ1-1	CASSVDYRGTNTEAFF
TRBV4-3	TRBJ2-1	CASSQDKTSGYNEQFF
TRBV28	TRBJ2-7	CASRPWGTGRTYEQYF
TRBV6-5	TRBJ1-4	CASSSTEGWSNEKLFF
TRBV6-7	TRBJ1-5	CATPRQASQPQHF
TRBV6-5	TRBJ1-2	CASSYPGAGIQGGTF
TRBV13	TRBJ2-7	CASSLGQLENLLHEQYF
TRBV18	TRBJ2-7	CASSPLGLAGEYEQYF
TRBV7-2	TRBJ2-7	CASSLLAGGWEYEQYF
TRBV19	TRBJ2-1	CASSIDTVLQDEQFF
TRBV14	TRBJ2-2	CASSPHRLNTGELFF
TRBV5-1	TRBJ2-7	CASSWGERTYEQYF
TRBV4-1	TRBJ2-5	CASKGSWSGSGDETQYF
TRBV15	TRBJ2-1	CATSLRSGGDNEQFF
TRBV4-3	TRBJ2-7	CASSQDLPGVLYEQYF
TRBV4-3	TRBJ1-2	CASSQALDRSGYTF
TRBV15	TRBJ2-7	CATSRYFDLAGVREQYF
TRBV19	TRBJ2-1	CASSSRPPGEQFF
TRBV7-9	TRBJ2-7	CASSLKRGSYEQYF
TRBV11-2	TRBJ2-1	CASTRGGRAGNEQFF
TRBV5-6	TRBJ1-2	CASSGGAYSGYTF
TRBV28	TRBJ1-5	CAIAPGSNQPQHF
TRBV28	TRBJ1-4	CASSQTWPRESEKLFF
TRBV29-1	TRBJ2-4	CSVEGGTKNIQYF
TRBV6-5	TRBJ2-1	CATQRAGALNEQFF
TRBV28	TRBJ1-5	CASSLEQPLRGNQPQHF
TRBV7-8	TRBJ1-2	CASSLVPRGGLKTYGYTF
TRBV7-9	TRBJ2-7	CASSLGGGPYEQYF
TRBV27	TRBJ2-7	CASSLGHEQYF
TRBV29-1	TRBJ1-2	CSVERDLVGYTF
TRBV6-5	TRBJ1-1	CASSSPTGEAYTEAFF
TRBV5-8	TRBJ1-2	CASTRGQGIYGYTF
TRBV7-2	TRBJ1-2	CASSLAIGDRGKRNYGYTF
TRBV2	TRBJ1-2	CASSDRQTYGYTF
TRBV6-1	TRBJ1-2	CASRSGTGYGYTF
TRBV7-8	TRBJ2-7	CASSLDPSGYEQYF